The 9 T cell receptor beta chains given below trace back to one sample, sequenced in a study of blood T cell repertoires in COVID-19. Sequencing used immunoSEQ multiplex PCR; TCRdb keeps in-frame clones, though not all of them. In the table there are 120,000 or so clones, roughly 90% of which are singletons. Sequencing used peripheral blood. These receptors all stem from a man in his fifties with acute or convalescent COVID-19.

The chain has TRBV7-2 and TRBJ2-7; D gene ambiguous. CDR3 length: 11 residues. With 5 bases removed from V and 4 bases from J, the gap between germline ends came to 6 bases. The germline gives CDR1 SGHTA, CDR2 FQGNSA. The DNA of the CDR3 is TGTGCCAGCAGCCCCGGGTACGAGCAGTACTTC. Translating it yields CASSPGYEQYF.

The V call is TRBV5-6, the J call TRBJ2-1, with D perhaps matching TRBD1 (5 bases). Germline V gene sequence: CDR1 SGHDT, CDR2 YYEEEE. V was clipped by 4 bases and J by 2 bases, with 13 bases between them. CDR3 length: 15 residues. Here the CDR3 reads CASSLTDNAYNEQFF. The CDR3 bases are TGTGCCAGCAGCCTGACAGATAATGCCTACAATGAGCAGTTCTTC.

This clone was seen a single time. The gene calls are TRBV5-1 and TRBJ1-5; D is possibly TRBD1 (6 bases). V lost 4 bases and J lost 4, with 12 bases in between. Per germline, CDR1 SGHRS and CDR2 YFSETQ. The CDR3 runs 14 residues. Here the CDR3 DNA reads TGCGCCAGCAGCGCGGACAGTCCGAATCAGCCCCAGCATTTT. This translates into CASSADSPNQPQHF.

This chain connects TRBV19 to TRBJ2-7, with 7 bases aligning to TRBD1. The CDR3 runs to 18 residues. V shed 5 bases and J 4 bases; nucleotides not matched to a gene: 20. Germline V lookup: CDR1 LNHDA, CDR2 SQIVND (reference sequence). The CDR3 DNA sequence: TGTGCCAGTAGTCCCCAATACACCGGCAGGGGGTATGGGTACGAGCAGTACTTC. This sequence encodes CASSPQYTGRGYGYEQYF.

The chain combines TRBV30 with TRBJ2-7, with D maybe TRBD2 (7 bases). Germline CDR1 and CDR2: GTSNPN and SVGIG (reference sequence). The CDR3 loop spans 14 amino acids. The CDR3 loop is CVGANQGRAYEQYF. The CDR3 DNA is TGTGTAGGGGCAAACCAGGGGAGGGCCTACGAGCAGTACTTC.

This clone was counted a few times. The V call is TRBV5-6, the J call TRBJ2-7; 8 nucleotides agree with TRBD2. This CDR3 is built from 15 residues. The V segment lost 1 base and the J segment 4 bases; nucleotides outside the gene matches: 7. Germline V gene lookup returns CDR1 SGHDT and CDR2 YYEEEE. The CDR3 DNA sequence: TGTGCCAGCAGCTTGAGTGCTAGCGGGCCATACGAGCAGTACTTC. It yields the protein CASSLSASGPYEQYF.

This chain uses TRBV15 with TRBJ2-7; 11 nucleotides agree with TRBD1. V lost 6 bases and J lost 0; bases outside the gene matches: 4. Germline V lookup: CDR1 LNHNV, CDR2 YYDKDF (reference sequence). CDR3 length: 15 residues. The DNA of the CDR3 is TGTGCCACCAGGAGGGGGACAGGGGGCTCCTACGAGCAGTACTTC. Its protein is CATRRGTGGSYEQYF.

V is TRBV7-2 and J is TRBJ1-2; D is possibly TRBD1 (5 bases). Germline V gives CDR1 SGHTA, CDR2 FQGNSA. The CDR3 loop spans 14 amino acids. V was cut by 5 bases and J by 4 bases, with 14 bases left in between. The CDR3 DNA reads TGTGCCAGCAGCCCACCGACAGAAACCTATGGCTACACCTTC. It is translated as CASSPPTETYGYTF.

The V and J genes are TRBV7-2 and TRBJ2-1; possible D gene TRBD2, 5 bases. Germline lookup yields CDR1 SGHTA and CDR2 FQGNSA. The CDR3 spans 15 residues. V lost 5 bases and J lost 7, with 18 bases in between. The CDR3 region is CASSPVGVQPNEQFF. In DNA, the CDR3 is TGTGCCAGCAGCCCGGTCGGGGTCCAACCTAATGAGCAGTTCTTC. Complete variable domain (other parts from reference TRBV7-2 and TRBJ2-1): GAGVSQSPSNKVTEKGKDVELRCDPISGHTALYWYRQSLGQGLEFLIYFQGNSAPDKSGLPSDRFSAERTGGSVSTLTIQRTQQEDSAVYLCASSPVGVQPNEQFFGPGTRLTVL.